Below, 9 T cell receptor beta chains from the same sample are listed, as sequenced in a study of shared clonotypes between healthy human individuals. Repertoires were generated with immunoSEQ multiplex PCR, while TCRdb's copy carries only in-frame clones and drops some. Of around 2,100,000 clones in the sample, about 94% were seen once. CD45RO negativity and positive selection for CCR7 defined naive CD8 cells, a population that excluded terminally differentiated effector memory CD45RA+ cells. The sequencing input was naive CD8+ T cells sorted from blood. These receptor sequences come from a man younger than 35 in good health.

Comments on this clone: This same CDR3 is encoded by further DNA sequences in the sample. The V call is TRBV28, the J call TRBJ1-5, with D unresolved. The CDR3 totals 11 residues. CDR1 is MDHEN and CDR2 is SYDVKM in the germline V gene. With 5 bases removed from V and 6 bases from J, the gap between germline ends came to 5 bases. CDR3 loop: CASSRGQPQHF. The CDR3 coding sequence is TGTGCCAGCAGTCGGGGTCAGCCCCAGCATTTT. Based on the CDR3 plus reference TRBV28 and TRBJ1-5, the full variable domain is DVKVTQSSRYLVKRTGEKVFLECVQDMDHENMFWYRQDPGLGLRLIYFSYDVKMKEKGDIPEGYSVSREKKERFSLILESASTNQTSMYLCASSRGQPQHFGDGTRLSIL.

In its sample, this clone was seen a few times. This CDR3 is also generated by other DNA sequences in the sample. The rearrangement uses TRBV27 and TRBJ1-2; weak D call: TRBD1 (6 bases). Looked up from germline, CDR1 is MNHEY and CDR2 is SMNVEV (reference sequence). V was shortened by 2 bases and J by 4 bases, with 8 bases between the two germline ends. The CDR3 runs 13 residues. The CDR3 nucleotides read TGTGCCAGCAGTTTAACAGGGTCCTATGGCTACACCTTC. Protein product: CASSLTGSYGYTF.

The count of this clone is one. The chain links TRBV4-1 to TRBJ1-1, with D hard to call. Trimming shortened V by 0 bases and J by 2 bases, and 16 bases separated the two germline ends. Germline loops: CDR1 MGHRA, CDR2 YSYEKL. The CDR3 is 17 residues long. CDR3 DNA sequence: TGCGCCAGCAGCCAAGATCTCCAACCCGGAGGTAACACTGAAGCTTTCTTT. Its protein is CASSQDLQPGGNTEAFF.

The V and J genes are TRBV6-1 and TRBJ2-6; D not certain. Per germline, CDR1 MNHNS and CDR2 SASEGT. Trimming took 4 bases from V and 0 from J, leaving 4 bases between them. The CDR3 extends over 14 amino acids. In nucleotides, the CDR3 is TGTGCCAGCAGTGTTTTCTCTGGGGCCAACGTCCTGACTTTC. Encoded protein: CASSVFSGANVLTF.

CDR3 coding DNA: TGTGCCAGCAGCGCCTCAGGGGGTTCTTCCAAAAACATTCAGTACTTC. It specifies CASSASGGSSKNIQYF. The rearrangement joins TRBV9 to TRBJ2-4, with 7 bases aligning to TRBD1. Germline CDR1 reads SGDLS; CDR2 reads YYNGEE. V shed 3 bases, J shed 2 bases, and the junction held 8 bases outside the gene matches. This CDR3 is 16 amino acids long.

The V and J genes are TRBV7-8 and TRBJ2-7, with a weak D call TRBD2 (6 bases). The CDR3 length is 15 residues. Trimming took off 1 base at V and 3 bases at J, with 13 bases between the two ends. Germline V lookup: CDR1 SGHVS, CDR2 FQNEAQ. The CDR3 DNA sequence: TGTGCCAGCAGCTTAGATATTGGGACTGTCTACGAGCAGTACTTC. Translation: CASSLDIGTVYEQYF.

This chain connects TRBV10-1 to TRBJ2-7; D possibly matches TRBD1 or TRBD2 (6 bases each). This CDR3 has 15 amino acids. Germline V lookup: CDR1 WNHNN, CDR2 SYGVQD (reference sequence). Between the trimmed V and J ends, which lost 6 bases and 2 bases, there was a span of 17 bases. The CDR3 loop reads CASSEGGARAYEQYF. CDR3 DNA sequence: TGCGCCAGCAGCGAGGGGGGAGCCCGAGCCTACGAGCAGTACTTC.

Comment on this clone: The sample has other DNA sequences that encode this CDR3 too. The rearrangement uses TRBV10-1 and TRBJ2-7; D is unresolved. Germline-derived CDR1 and CDR2 are WNHNN and SYGVQD (reference sequence). The CDR3 length is 11 residues. With 4 bases removed from V and 3 bases from J, the gap between germline ends came to 4 bases. CDR3 bases: TGCGCCAGCAGTGCCGGCTACGAGCAGTACTTC. This codes for CASSAGYEQYF.

The chain joins TRBV13 to TRBJ2-3, with D perhaps assigned TRBD1 or TRBD2 (7 bases each). Between the trimmed V and J ends, which lost 8 bases and 3 bases, there was a span of 18 bases. This CDR3 comprises 15 residues. Germline lookup yields CDR1 PRHDT and CDR2 FYEKMQ (reference sequence). This CDR3 is CASGRRGGFTDTQYF. CDR3 DNA: TGTGCCAGCGGACGCAGGGGGGGATTTACAGATACGCAGTATTTT.